The 9 T cell receptor beta chains below come from one sample, sequenced in a study of blood T cells in healthy people across ages. A second PCR, run for about 7 to 11 cycles, used a sample-barcoded 5' primer plus a J-beta primer mix. TCRdb re-analysed the 5' RACE reads in MiXCR, keeping a single row per CDR3 protein. Here the sample spans around 1,800,000 distinct CDR3 sequences, about two fifths being singletons. The sequenced material came from blood. The receptors here all came from a human donor in good health.

This clonotype was seen a single time. The rearrangement joins TRBV7-2 to TRBJ1-4; 7 positions match TRBD1. V was clipped by 2 bases and J by 0 bases; unmatched bases: 6. The germline V gene encodes CDR1 SGHTA and CDR2 FQGNSA. The CDR3 is 17 amino acids. The CDR3 DNA is TGTGCCAGCAGCTTACGCAGGGGGGTCGCAACTAATGAAAAACTGTTTTTT. Amino acid sequence: CASSLRRGVATNEKLFF.

This chain links TRBV3-1 with TRBJ2-7, with D possibly TRBD2 on 5 matching bases. The CDR3 has 13 amino acids. Germline CDR1 LGHDT, CDR2 YNNKEL (reference sequence). V dropped 6 bases and J dropped 6 bases, with 15 bases sitting between them. As DNA, the CDR3 is TGTGCCAGCAGTCATCTTGGGCGGGTCGAGCAGTACTTC. Its translation: CASSHLGRVEQYF.

This clonotype was detected many times. The V gene is TRBV7-9, the J gene TRBJ1-2; D ambiguous. The CDR3 is 11 amino acids. The germline V gene encodes CDR1 SEHNR and CDR2 FQNEAQ (reference sequence). V gave up 6 bases and J gave up 7 bases, with 9 bases separating them. CDR3 sequence: CASSLQGGYTF. The CDR3 coding sequence is TGTGCCAGCAGTCTCCAAGGTGGCTACACCTTC.

This clonotype showed up just a few times. J is TRBJ1-1 and V is TRBV18; no firm D call. V was shortened by 2 bases and J by 3 bases, with 7 bases between the two germline ends. Germline loops: CDR1 KGHSH, CDR2 LQKENI. The CDR3 is 13 residues long. In nucleotides, the CDR3 is TGTGCCAGCTCACCAGAGTTTGACACTGAAGCTTTCTTT. Its protein product is CASSPEFDTEAFF.

This chain links TRBV6-1 with TRBJ2-1, with TRBD2 identical over 9 bases. Germline V gives CDR1 MNHNS, CDR2 SASEGT. CDR3 length: 16 amino acids. J was trimmed by 8 bases and V by 0 bases; bases with no gene match: 8. The CDR3 nucleotides read TGTGCCAGCAGTGAAGCGCTTGCTAGCGGGGCCGATGAGCAGTTCTTC. It codes for CASSEALASGADEQFF.

There are a few counts of this clonotype. This chain joins TRBV6-1 and TRBJ1-2; possible D gene TRBD1, 5 bases. CDR3 length: 14 residues. Germline CDR1 and CDR2: MNHNS and SASEGT. The ends were cut back, 1 base at V and 8 bases at J, with 14 bases in the middle. The CDR3 DNA sequence: TGTGCCAGCAGTGAAGTGAGAGGGGCTTACGGCTACACCTTC. As protein: CASSEVRGAYGYTF.

With regard to this clonotype: Relative to the germline gene, one junction end is altered; a read error may explain this. The CDR3 DNA reads TGCAGTGCTGTGTCCCGGGACAGGGCTGACTACAATGGGCAGTTCTTC. This encodes CSAVSRDRADYNGQFF. The chain has TRBV20-1 and TRBJ2-1, with 9 positions matching TRBD1. There are 16 residues in the CDR3. CDR1 is DFQATT and CDR2 is SNEGSKA in the germline V gene (reference sequence).

The rearrangement joins TRBV6-2 or TRBV6-3 to TRBJ1-5; TRBD1 is a possible D gene (5 bases). The CDR3 totals 14 residues. V was pared by 8 bases and J by 1 base, with 12 bases between. Per the germline V gene, CDR1 is MNHEY and CDR2 is SVGEGT. The CDR3 loop reads CASHFSGSNQPQHF. The CDR3 DNA sequence: TGTGCCAGCCACTTTTCAGGGAGCAATCAGCCCCAGCATTTT.

This clonotype was detected only a few times. The chain carries TRBV5-1 and TRBJ2-5; 10 positions agree with TRBD2. The V gene end was trimmed by 3 bases and the J gene end by 2 bases; junction bases not matched to a gene: 4. The germline CDR1 and CDR2 sequences are SGHRS and YFSETQ. The CDR3 runs 15 residues. CDR3 protein: CASSYTSGIQETQYF. CDR3 sequence (DNA): TGCGCCAGCAGCTACACTAGCGGGATTCAAGAGACCCAGTACTTC.